This T cell receptor (beta chain) was recovered during a study of T cell responses to AZD1222 COVID-19 vaccine. This clone was counted between two and nine times. Clones were sequenced by immunoSEQ multiplex PCR, and TCRdb holds only the in-frame ones, with some missing. The data contain 150,000 or so clones, around nine tenths of them singletons. This CDR3 region has 11 residues. Germline V lookup: CDR1 SQVTM, CDR2 ANQGSEA. The germline V and J ends were trimmed by 5 bases and 6 bases, with 10 bases remaining between them. V is TRBV29-1 and J is TRBJ1-2; D is unclear. Here the sequenced sample was peripheral blood, taken on day 0 of AZD1222 vaccination. The sequence derives from an adult in good health. CDR3 in amino acids: CSVPGIDGYTF. For the CDR3, the DNA is TGCAGCGTTCCAGGCATAGATGGCTACACCTTC.